This T cell receptor (beta chain) was recorded in a study of response to subunit inactivated influenza vaccine. Unmatched junction bases numbered 7, after V lost 5 bases and J lost 4 bases. Germline V CDR1 and CDR2: DFQATT, SNEGSKA (reference sequence). This CDR3 has 15 residues. MiXCR was run by TCRdb on the RT-PCR reads, yielding one entry per CDR3 protein. The data show more than 600,000 distinct CDR3 sequences, 18% seen once. The starting material was PBMCs from blood, obtained 4 to 6 days after vaccination. This sequence joins TRBV20-1 and TRBJ2-2; 10 bases are shared with TRBD2. The receptor comes from a man in his forties or fifties who received an inactivated influenza vaccine. The CDR3 loop reads CSAANSGRSTGELFF. The CDR3 nucleotides read TGCAGTGCTGCTAATAGCGGGAGGAGCACCGGGGAGCTGTTTTTT.